This T cell receptor beta chain was sequenced for a study of beta chain features in type 1 diabetes. A heparinised blood draw that averaged roughly 120 mL was obtained once from each donor. Stem cell-like memory, regulatory, central memory and naive CD4+ cells were sorted via CD45RO/CCR7/CD25/CD127/CD95/CD27. Germline V gives CDR1 SGHAT, CDR2 FQDESV (reference sequence). Losses at the gene ends were 6 bases for V and 4 bases for J; bases not matched to a gene: 3. The CDR3 has 14 amino acids. The isolated RNA, all of it, was reverse transcribed, so expressed TCRB transcripts were what got sequenced. Sequencing used immunoSEQ multiplex PCR; TCRdb keeps in-frame clones, though not all of them. The sample contains about 400,000 clones, over 10% of which appear only once.

The sequence derives from a man aged 18 to 29 in good health. The chain joins TRBV11-1 to TRBJ2-1; 10 bases are shared with TRBD2. The sequencing input was naive CD4+ T cells from blood. CDR3 in amino acids: CASSRAGGYNEQFF. DNA of the CDR3: TGTGCCAGCAGTAGAGCGGGGGGGTACAATGAGCAGTTCTTC.